The 27 T cell receptor beta chains presented below share a single source sample, sequenced in a study of T cells in Graves' hyperthyroidism and ophthalmopathy (dated by TCRdb to about 2019). The method was multiplex PCR. Sequencing instrument: Illumina HiSeq 2000. TCR beta CDR3 regions were amplified from RNA transcripts. The first round of RT-PCR for the TCR CDR3 was performed with the HTBI primer set and the Qiagen OneStep RT-PCR kit. The raw public reads went through TCRdb reprocessing: fastp at Q25, MiXCR clone calling, in-frame beta chains kept. Entries are consolidated by CDR3 protein sequence, retaining the most common genes and DNA. The sample table holds about 480,000 distinct CDR3 sequences, of which about an eighth were seen once. Less than 20% of the sample is held by the ten biggest clonotypes. The source material was blood. The receptors originated from a woman under 30 with Graves' hyperthyroidism.

CDR3 bases: TGTGCCAGCAGTTACCGACGGGACAGTGGCACAGATACGCAGTATTTT. Its protein product is CASSYRRDSGTDTQYF. The chain employs TRBV27 and TRBJ2-3, with 7 bases identical to TRBD1. The CDR3 length is 16 residues. Germline V gives CDR1 MNHEY, CDR2 SMNVEV (reference sequence). Unmatched junction bases numbered 8, after V lost 4 bases and J lost 1 base.

This clonotype occurred many times. The CDR3 DNA sequence: TGTGCCAGCAGCTACCTTAGCGGGATTAGCTCAGATACGCAGTATTTT. This gives the protein CASSYLSGISSDTQYF. The chain is built from TRBV9 and TRBJ2-3; TRBD2 aligns across 8 bases. This CDR3 is 16 amino acids long. Trimming took 4 bases from V and 4 from J; bases not matched to a gene: 11. Germline CDR1 SGDLS, CDR2 YYNGEE.

This clonotype was detected only once. Being one base from a much bigger clone, this may be a read error. The chain employs TRBV27 and TRBJ2-1, with 9 positions matching TRBD2. The V gene's germline CDR1 is MNHEY and CDR2 SMNVEV (reference sequence). The CDR3 runs to 19 residues. This CDR3 is CASSTLGASGTTRYNDQFF. CDR3 DNA: TGTGCCAGCAGCACCCTGGGGGCTAGCGGGACCACACGTTACAATGATCAGTTCTTC.

This clonotype appeared a few times. The V gene is TRBV6-1, the J gene TRBJ1-1; D may be TRBD1 (5 bases). Between the trimmed V and J ends, which lost 11 bases and 2 bases, there was a span of 15 bases. Germline values: CDR1 MNHNS, CDR2 SASEGT. The CDR3 totals 13 residues. The CDR3 bases are TGTGCCCTAGCTTGCAGGGTTAACACTGAAGCTTTCTTT. It yields the protein CALACRVNTEAFF.

By share, this clonotype ranks as medium-sized (0.01 to 0.1%). J is TRBJ1-2 and V is TRBV6-5; D is possibly TRBD1 (5 bases). Trimming removed 2 bases from V and 8 bases from J, with 12 bases in between. This CDR3 is 13 amino acids long. Germline V gene lookup returns CDR1 MNHEY and CDR2 SVGAGI. The chain's CDR3 is CASSYGGGQGYTF. CDR3 DNA sequence: TGTGCCAGCAGTTACGGGGGAGGGCAAGGCTACACCTTC.

This chain joins TRBV20-1 and TRBJ2-1; a weak D match, TRBD2 (6 bases). V was pared by 3 bases and J by 0 bases, with 12 bases between. There are 15 residues in the CDR3. Germline-derived CDR1 and CDR2 are DFQATT and SNEGSKA (reference sequence). For the CDR3, the DNA is TGCAGTGCTAGTTGGGACGGGAGCTCCTACAATGAGCAGTTCTTC. Amino acid sequence: CSASWDGSSYNEQFF.

The rearrangement links TRBV2 to TRBJ2-2; 11 bases map to TRBD2. Germline V gene data show CDR1 as SNHLY and CDR2 as FYNNEI. This CDR3 is 15 amino acids long. V shed 5 bases and J 5 bases; nucleotides not matched to a gene: 4. This chain's CDR3 is CASSLLAGVTGELFF. CDR3 nucleotides: TGTGCCAGCAGTTTACTAGCGGGAGTGACCGGGGAGCTGTTTTTT.

The CDR3 is CSVPGTGRYGYTF. In DNA form, the CDR3 reads TGCAGCGTTCCCGGGACAGGGCGCTATGGCTACACCTTC. The V and J genes are TRBV29-1 and TRBJ1-2, with TRBD1 matching 9 bases. The CDR3 contains 13 residues. The germline V gene has CDR1 SQVTM and CDR2 ANQGSEA. V shed 5 bases, J shed 4 bases, and the junction held 5 bases outside the gene matches.

The rearrangement links TRBV19 to TRBJ1-1; D gene unclear. V was clipped by 3 bases and J by 1 base, with 6 bases between them. The germline V gene has CDR1 LNHDA and CDR2 SQIVND (reference sequence). The CDR3 totals 13 residues. The CDR3 is CASSMRANTEAFF. The CDR3 coding sequence is TGTGCCAGTAGTATGAGGGCGAACACTGAAGCTTTCTTT.

The genes are TRBV19 and TRBJ2-5; 8 bases agree with TRBD1. The germline gives CDR1 LNHDA, CDR2 SQIVND (reference sequence). CDR3 length: 11 residues. V was pared by 6 bases and J by 10 bases, with 4 bases of the junction left unmatched. CDR3 protein: CASSQGAGQYF. The CDR3 DNA reads TGTGCCAGTAGCCAGGGGGCGGGCCAGTACTTC.

Many counts were recorded for this clonotype. V is TRBV28 and J is TRBJ2-3, with a weak D call TRBD2 (5 bases). The CDR3 is 13 amino acids. V was cut by 10 bases and J by 2 bases, with 13 bases left in between. CDR1 and CDR2 (germline): MDHEN, SYDVKM. CDR3 DNA: TGTGCCACAATTCGGGGTTCCACAGATACGCAGTATTTT. The encoded protein is CATIRGSTDTQYF.

This clonotype was counted between two and nine times. Without the conserved terminal phenylalanine or tryptophan, this CDR3 likely stems from a read error. The genes are TRBV11-3 and TRBJ2-7; D ambiguous. This CDR3 is built from 14 residues. The germline V gene encodes CDR1 SGHNT and CDR2 YENEEA. Trimming took off 1 base at V and 0 bases at J, with 7 bases between the two ends. CDR3 bases: TGTGCCAGCAGCTTAGTTGGAAGCTCCTACGAGCAGTACTCC. Translated: CASSLVGSSYEQYS.

Only a few counts were recorded for this clonotype. The V gene is TRBV5-5, the J gene TRBJ2-7, with D perhaps matching TRBD2 (6 bases). V lost 2 bases to trimming and J lost 3 bases, with 15 bases between them. The CDR3 spans 15 residues. The germline V gene has CDR1 SGHKS and CDR2 YYEKEE (reference sequence). As DNA, the CDR3 is TGTGCCAGCAGCTTCTCGCGCGGGAAACTCTACGAGCAGTACTTC. This codes for CASSFSRGKLYEQYF.

The genes are TRBV7-9 and TRBJ1-1; D gene ambiguous. The CDR3 covers 15 residues. The germline V and J ends were trimmed by 5 bases and 4 bases, with 17 bases remaining between them. Germline CDR1 SEHNR, CDR2 FQNEAQ (reference sequence). CDR3 sequence: CASSQEETVGTEAFF. The CDR3 nucleotides are TGTGCCAGCAGCCAAGAAGAAACGGTCGGCACTGAAGCTTTCTTT.

The V call is TRBV3-1, the J call TRBJ2-3; TRBD2 matches at 11 bases. V lost 4 bases to trimming and J lost 0 bases; unmatched junction nucleotides: 15. This CDR3 comprises 20 residues. Germline V gene lookup returns CDR1 LGHDT and CDR2 YNNKEL (reference sequence). In nucleotides, the CDR3 is TGTGCCAGCAGCCTCCGGATAGTAGCGGGAGGGCCTTCTAGCACAGATACGCAGTATTTT. Its translation is CASSLRIVAGGPSSTDTQYF.

The gene calls are TRBV24-1 and TRBJ2-1; D uncertain. In germline, CDR1 is KGHDR, CDR2 SFDVKD. Trimming stripped 1 base from V and 0 bases from J, with 6 bases between. This CDR3 is built from 15 residues. The CDR3 sequence is CATSDFAGSYNEQFF. CDR3 bases: TGTGCCACCAGTGATTTTGCTGGCTCCTACAATGAGCAGTTCTTC.

This clonotype was detected a few times. The genes are TRBV19 and TRBJ1-1; 9 nucleotides agree with TRBD1. Germline values: CDR1 LNHDA, CDR2 SQIVND (reference sequence). Trimming at V came to 5 bases and at J to 11 bases, leaving 6 bases not matched to a gene. CDR3 length: 12 residues. The DNA for the CDR3 is TGTGCCAGTAGTTTCCGACAGGGGGAGGCTTTCTTT. Its translation is CASSFRQGEAFF.

This clonotype was counted at least ten times. The rearrangement uses TRBV3-1 and TRBJ2-7, with 9 bases matching TRBD2. The CDR3 spans 16 residues. Germline CDR1 LGHDT, CDR2 YNNKEL (reference sequence). J gave up 0 bases and V 2 bases, and 5 bases lay outside the gene matches. For the CDR3, the DNA is TGTGCCAGCAGCCAACTGACTAGCGGACACTCCTACGAGCAGTACTTC. Its protein is CASSQLTSGHSYEQYF.

This clonotype was seen at least ten times. This rearrangement joins TRBV20-1 to TRBJ2-1, with 7 bases fitting TRBD2. The CDR3 runs to 14 residues. Germline-derived CDR1 and CDR2 are DFQATT and SNEGSKA (reference sequence). CDR3 DNA: TGCGAGGTAGCCAGCGGGGCAAGCTACAATGAGCAGTTCTTC. Encoded protein: CEVASGASYNEQFF.

Ten or more counts support this clonotype. V and J are TRBV27 and TRBJ2-5; D may be TRBD2 (7 bases). CDR3 length: 15 amino acids. From germline, CDR1 is MNHEY and CDR2 SMNVEV (reference sequence). The V and J ends lost 0 bases and 5 bases respectively, with 13 bases between them. The CDR3 nucleotides are TGTGCCAGCAGTTTATCAGCACAGGGAGGGGAGACCCAGTACTTC. Translation gives CASSLSAQGGETQYF.

This clonotype was observed many times. The chain recombines TRBV11-2 with TRBJ1-5; D not resolved. The V gene lost 1 base and the J gene lost 1 base, with 8 bases spanning the gap. Germline lookup yields CDR1 SGHAT and CDR2 FQNNGV. There are 15 residues in the CDR3. The CDR3 DNA reads as TGTGCCAGCAGCTTAGCGGGTCGCAGCAATCAGCCCCAGCATTTT. This gives the protein CASSLAGRSNQPQHF. Complete variable domain (other parts from reference TRBV11-2 and TRBJ1-5): EAGVAQSPRYKIIEKRQSVAFWCNPISGHATLYWYQQILGQGPKLLIQFQNNGVVDDSQLPKDRFSAERLKGVDSTLKIQPAKLEDSAVYLCASSLAGRSNQPQHFGDGTRLSIL.

V is TRBV12-3 or TRBV12-4 and J is TRBJ2-2; D perhaps matches TRBD1 (5 bases). This CDR3 spans 15 amino acids. With 4 bases removed from V and 4 bases from J, the gap between germline ends came to 13 bases. The CDR3 loop is CASSSQGAPTGELFF. The CDR3 DNA sequence: TGTGCCAGCAGTTCTCAGGGTGCCCCCACCGGGGAGCTGTTTTTT.

This clonotype came up many times. The CDR3 spells CSALTSNQETQYF. The DNA for the CDR3 is TGCAGTGCTCTGACTAGCAACCAAGAGACCCAGTACTTC. The chain links TRBV20-1 to TRBJ2-5; 7 nucleotides match TRBD2. CDR3 length: 13 residues. Germline V CDR1 and CDR2: DFQATT, SNEGSKA (reference sequence). With 5 bases clipped from V and 0 bases from J, the junction kept 3 bases outside the gene matches.

This clonotype has a count of ten or more. The rearrangement links TRBV20-1 to TRBJ2-1; TRBD2 matches at 13 bases. The CDR3 contains 17 residues. From germline, CDR1 is DFQATT and CDR2 SNEGSKA (reference sequence). V lost 3 bases to trimming and J lost 7 bases; unmatched junction nucleotides: 12. CDR3 region: CSASGTSGDHVGNEQFF. The CDR3 DNA sequence: TGCAGTGCTAGTGGGACTAGCGGGGACCACGTGGGGAATGAGCAGTTCTTC.

Regarding this clonotype: A much larger clone is a single base away; this may be a read error. CDR3 amino acids: CASSLDSFYEQYV. The DNA of the CDR3 is TGCGCCAGCAGTCTGGACAGCTTCTACGAGCAGTACGTC. V is TRBV10-2 and J is TRBJ2-7; a weak D match, TRBD1 (6 bases). The CDR3 is 13 amino acids. The germline V gene has CDR1 WSHSY and CDR2 SAAADI. The V and J ends lost 5 bases and 3 bases respectively, with 11 bases between them.

J is TRBJ1-1 and V is TRBV19, with D tentatively TRBD1 (5 bases). Germline V gene data show CDR1 as LNHDA and CDR2 as SQIVND (reference sequence). CDR3 length equals 15 residues. Trimming removed 3 bases at V and 1 base at J, with 12 bases between. CDR3 protein: CASSMVSQGNTEAFF. Here the CDR3 DNA reads TGTGCCAGTAGTATGGTATCTCAGGGGAACACTGAAGCTTTCTTT.

This clonotype showed up many times. The chain couples TRBV18 to TRBJ2-7, with 7 bases identical to TRBD2. Looked up from germline, CDR1 is KGHSH and CDR2 is LQKENI. The CDR3 is made up of 16 amino acids. V shed 2 bases and J 7 bases; nucleotides not matched to a gene: 14. The CDR3 region is CASSPSAGVPAREQYV. CDR3 DNA sequence: TGTGCCAGCTCACCATCGGCGGGAGTGCCCGCGCGGGAGCAGTACGTC.